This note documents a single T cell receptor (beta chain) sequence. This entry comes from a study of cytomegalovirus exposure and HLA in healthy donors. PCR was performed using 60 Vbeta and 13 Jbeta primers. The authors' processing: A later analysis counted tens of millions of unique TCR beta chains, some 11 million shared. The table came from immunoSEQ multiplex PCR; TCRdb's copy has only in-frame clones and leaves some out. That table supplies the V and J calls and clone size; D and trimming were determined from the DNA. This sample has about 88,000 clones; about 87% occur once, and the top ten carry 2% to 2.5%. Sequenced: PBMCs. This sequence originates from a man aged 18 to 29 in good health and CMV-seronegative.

CDR3 sequence reads: CASRFSRDNEQFF. In nucleotides, the CDR3 is TGTGCCAGCAGGTTTAGCAGGGACAATGAGCAGTTCTTC. The chain recombines TRBV6-1 with TRBJ2-1, with a possible D match to TRBD1 (5 bases). This CDR3 spans 13 amino acids. V was pared by 6 bases and J by 5 bases, with 11 bases between. Germline V gene data show CDR1 as MNHNS and CDR2 as SASEGT.